This TCR beta chain was documented in a study of T cells after yellow fever vaccination. The V gene end was trimmed by 5 bases and the J gene end by 4 bases; junction bases not matched to a gene: 11. CDR3 size: 16 residues. Germline CDR1 is SEHNR and CDR2 is FQNEAQ (reference sequence). UMIs were added to TCR cDNA along with a universal primer site when it was made by 5'RACE template switching. A single record per CDR3 protein comes from TCRdb applying MiXCR to the 5' RACE reads. The sample shows 95,000 to 150,000 distinct CDR3 sequences, 6% to 8% of them seen only once. The specimen comprised CD4+ T cells sorted from PBMCs, sampled approximately 11 days after the first yellow fever vaccination. This rearrangement joins TRBV7-9 to TRBJ2-3; 8 nucleotides match TRBD2. This clonotype was obtained from a young man who received the YFV17D yellow fever vaccine. DNA for the CDR3: TGTGCCAGCAGCCTTCGACGCGGACTAGCCCCAGATACGCAGTATTTT. Protein product: CASSLRRGLAPDTQYF.